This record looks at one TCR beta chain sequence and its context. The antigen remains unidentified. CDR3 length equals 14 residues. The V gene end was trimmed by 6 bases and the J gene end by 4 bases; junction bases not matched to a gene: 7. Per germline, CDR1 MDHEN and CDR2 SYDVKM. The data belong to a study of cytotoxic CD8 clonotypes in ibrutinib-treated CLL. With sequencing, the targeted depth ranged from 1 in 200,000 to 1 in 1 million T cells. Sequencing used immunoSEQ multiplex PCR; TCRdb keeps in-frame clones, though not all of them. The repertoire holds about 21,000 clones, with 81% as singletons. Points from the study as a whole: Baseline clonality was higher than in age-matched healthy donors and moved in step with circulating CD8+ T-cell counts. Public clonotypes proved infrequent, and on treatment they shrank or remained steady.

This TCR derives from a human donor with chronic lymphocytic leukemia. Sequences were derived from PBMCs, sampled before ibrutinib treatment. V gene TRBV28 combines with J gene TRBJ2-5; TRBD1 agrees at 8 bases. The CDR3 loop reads CASSLDRVGETQYF. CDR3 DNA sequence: TGTGCCAGCAGCCTGGACAGGGTCGGAGAGACCCAGTACTTC.